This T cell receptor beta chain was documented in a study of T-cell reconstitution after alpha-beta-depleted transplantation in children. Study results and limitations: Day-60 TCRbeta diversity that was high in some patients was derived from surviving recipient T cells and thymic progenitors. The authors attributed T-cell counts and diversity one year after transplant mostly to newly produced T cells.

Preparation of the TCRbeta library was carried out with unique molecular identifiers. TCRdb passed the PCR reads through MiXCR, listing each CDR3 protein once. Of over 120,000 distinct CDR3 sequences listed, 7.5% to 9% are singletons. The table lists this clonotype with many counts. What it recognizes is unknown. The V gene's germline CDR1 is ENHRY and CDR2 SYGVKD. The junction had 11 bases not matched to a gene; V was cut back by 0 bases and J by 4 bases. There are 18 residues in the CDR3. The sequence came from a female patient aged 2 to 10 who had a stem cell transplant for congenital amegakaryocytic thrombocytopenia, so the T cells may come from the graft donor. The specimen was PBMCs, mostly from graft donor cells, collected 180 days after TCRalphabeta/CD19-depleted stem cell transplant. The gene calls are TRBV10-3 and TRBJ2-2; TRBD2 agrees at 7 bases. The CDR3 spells CAISESGGGRGRTGELFF. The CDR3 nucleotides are TGTGCCATCAGTGAGTCTGGTGGCGGGAGAGGCCGCACCGGGGAGCTGTTTTTT.